This TCR beta chain was recorded in a study of T cells in narcolepsy (dated by TCRdb to the late 2010s). About the study as a whole: Patients with narcolepsy type 1 or type 2 (NT1, NT2) and healthy control donors were enrolled in the study. The study used TCR Vbeta sequencing to track clonotypes in blood and CSF while looking for autoreactive T cells in narcolepsy patients that target self-antigens of hypocretin neurons (hypocretin, TRIB2). Here is what the overall study found, with its caveats: HCRT-specific and TRIB2-specific autoreactive clonotypes were highlighted in plots that compared CD4+ T cell clonotypes in CSF versus blood from the same patient. No sequences matching autoreactive T cell clones were present in some of the blood memory CD4+ repertoires from patients and controls. Numbers of sequenced blood memory CD4+ clonotypes were comparable, with averages of about 39,494 in patients and fewer than 35,000 in controls. Autoreactive clonotypes were reported to be detected serially in the blood of the same patients and of different patients, but not in the blood of healthy controls.

To note about this clone: Its antigen is currently not known. The record has no base qualities; no much larger clone is one base away.

Memory CD4+ T cells were sorted ex vivo from peripheral blood of narcolepsy patients and healthy controls for TCR Vbeta sequencing. The receptor library was made with the immunoSEQ multiplex PCR assay. TCRdb's version of the immuneACCESS table is confined to in-frame rearrangements and falls short of the full clone set. An unresolved V gene accounts for under half of the shortfall where checked; the remainder is of unknown origin. Across this sample there are about 18,000 clones, with approximately 84% seen only once. Together, the top ten hold approximately 0.7% of the sample. Via the germline V gene, CDR1 is SGHTA and CDR2 FQGNSA. V sheds 4 bases and J sheds 7 bases, leaving 10 bases between their ends. Counted from cysteine to phenylalanine, this CDR3 has 13 amino acids. This entry keeps only the CDR3 DNA: 39 bases, framed from base 1.

The sequence links TRBV7-2 to TRBJ1-4, with TRBD1 as a weak D call on 5 bases. The receptor's source is a human donor in good health. Sequencing was carried out using memory (CD45RA-) CD4+ T cells from blood. This sample's cell subset or site label indicates: memory T cells sorted ex vivo from peripheral blood. At the DNA level, the sequence is TGTGCCAGCAGCTCGGACACGCGTGAAAAACTGTTTTTT. Protein translation: CASSSDTREKLFF.